This T cell receptor (beta chain) originates from a study of cytomegalovirus exposure and HLA in healthy donors. Study-level background: Earlier results showed roughly 120 million unique TCR beta sequences derived from some 180 million T cells. Study results and limitations: For most TCR beta V segments, an earlier analysis put the productive rate at about 87% or about 30% of the time. In a later analysis, approximately 18,000 TCR beta sequences were associated with HLA alleles at 0.05 false discovery rate.

Unmatched junction bases numbered 6, after V lost 2 bases and J lost 2 bases. Germline V gene sequence: CDR1 MGHRA, CDR2 YSYEKL. The CDR3 is made up of 15 amino acids. 60 Vbeta and 13 Jbeta primers were used in PCR. Profiled with immunoSEQ multiplex PCR; TCRdb holds only in-frame clones, not every one. Here the sample table reports over 100,000 clones. Of note for this clone: Its antigen is as yet unknown.

The TCR was taken from a woman aged 40 to 50 in good health and CMV-seropositive. Sequencing used PBMCs. This rearrangement joins TRBV4-1 to TRBJ2-7, with 7 bases fitting TRBD1. The CDR3 DNA follows: TGCGCCAGCAGCCAACCGACAGGGTCAACCTACGAGCAGTACTTC. Amino acids: CASSQPTGSTYEQYF.